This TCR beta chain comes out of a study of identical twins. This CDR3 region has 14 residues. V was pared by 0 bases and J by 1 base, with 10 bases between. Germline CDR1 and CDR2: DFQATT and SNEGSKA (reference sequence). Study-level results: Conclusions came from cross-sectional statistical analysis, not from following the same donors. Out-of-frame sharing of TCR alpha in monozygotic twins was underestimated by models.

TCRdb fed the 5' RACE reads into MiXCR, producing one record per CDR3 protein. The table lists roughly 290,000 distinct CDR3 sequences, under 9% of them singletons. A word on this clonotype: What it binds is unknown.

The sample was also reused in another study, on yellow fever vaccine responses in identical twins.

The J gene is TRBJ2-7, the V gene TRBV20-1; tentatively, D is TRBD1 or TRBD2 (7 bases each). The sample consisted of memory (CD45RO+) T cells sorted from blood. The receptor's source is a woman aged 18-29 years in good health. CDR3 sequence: CSAREQGGSYEQYF. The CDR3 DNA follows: TGCAGTGCTAGAGAGCAGGGGGGGTCCTACGAGCAGTACTTC.